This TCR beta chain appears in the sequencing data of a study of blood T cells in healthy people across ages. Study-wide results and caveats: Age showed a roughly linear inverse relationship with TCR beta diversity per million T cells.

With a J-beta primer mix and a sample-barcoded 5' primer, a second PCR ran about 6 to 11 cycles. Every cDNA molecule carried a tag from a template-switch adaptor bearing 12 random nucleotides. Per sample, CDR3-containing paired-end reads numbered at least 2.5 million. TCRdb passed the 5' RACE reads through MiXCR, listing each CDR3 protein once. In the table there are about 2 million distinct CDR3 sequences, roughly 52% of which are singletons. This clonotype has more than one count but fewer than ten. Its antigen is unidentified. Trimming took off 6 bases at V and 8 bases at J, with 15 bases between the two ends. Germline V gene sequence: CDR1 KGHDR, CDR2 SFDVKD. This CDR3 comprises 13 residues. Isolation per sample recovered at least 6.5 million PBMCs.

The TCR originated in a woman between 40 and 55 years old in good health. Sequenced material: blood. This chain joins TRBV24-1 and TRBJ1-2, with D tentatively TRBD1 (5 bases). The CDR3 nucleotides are TGTGCCACCAGTCCGGGACCCCAGAGAGGCTACACCTTC. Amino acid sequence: CATSPGPQRGYTF.